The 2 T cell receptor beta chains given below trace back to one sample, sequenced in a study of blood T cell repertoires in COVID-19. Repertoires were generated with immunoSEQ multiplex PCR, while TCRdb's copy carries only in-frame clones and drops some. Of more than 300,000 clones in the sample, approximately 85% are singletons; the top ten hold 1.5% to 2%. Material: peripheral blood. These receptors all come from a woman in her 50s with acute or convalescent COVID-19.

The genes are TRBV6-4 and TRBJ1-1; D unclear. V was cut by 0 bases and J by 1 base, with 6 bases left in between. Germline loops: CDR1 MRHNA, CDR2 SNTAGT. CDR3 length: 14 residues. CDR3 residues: CASSDSAGNTEAFF. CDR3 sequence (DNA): TGTGCCAGCAGTGACTCCGCAGGGAACACTGAAGCTTTCTTT.

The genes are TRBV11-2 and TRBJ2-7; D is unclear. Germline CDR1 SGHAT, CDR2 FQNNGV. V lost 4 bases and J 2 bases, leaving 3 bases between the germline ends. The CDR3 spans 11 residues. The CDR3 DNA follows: TGTGCCAGCAGCTATACCTACGAGCAGTACTTC. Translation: CASSYTYEQYF. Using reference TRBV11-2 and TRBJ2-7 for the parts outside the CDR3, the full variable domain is EAGVAQSPRYKIIEKRQSVAFWCNPISGHATLYWYQQILGQGPKLLIQFQNNGVVDDSQLPKDRFSAERLKGVDSTLKIQPAKLEDSAVYLCASSYTYEQYFGPGTRLTVT.